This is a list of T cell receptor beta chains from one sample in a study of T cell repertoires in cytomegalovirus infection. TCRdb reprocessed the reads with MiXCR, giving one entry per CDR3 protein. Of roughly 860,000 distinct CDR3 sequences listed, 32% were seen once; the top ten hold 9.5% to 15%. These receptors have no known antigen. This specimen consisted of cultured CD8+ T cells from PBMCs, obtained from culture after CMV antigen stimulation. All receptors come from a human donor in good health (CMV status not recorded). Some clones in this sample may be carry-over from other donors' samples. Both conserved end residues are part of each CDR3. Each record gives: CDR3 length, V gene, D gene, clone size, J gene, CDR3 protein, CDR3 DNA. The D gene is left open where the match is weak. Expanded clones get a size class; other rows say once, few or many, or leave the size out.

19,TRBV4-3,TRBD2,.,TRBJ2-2,CASSQDMVAGGPHTGELFF,TGCGCCAGCAGCCAAGATATGGTCGCGGGGGGACCCCACACCGGGGAGCTGTTTTTT
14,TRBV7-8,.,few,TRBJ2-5,CASSSTWNGETQYF,TGTGCCAGCAGCTCGACATGGAATGGGGAGACCCAGTACTTC
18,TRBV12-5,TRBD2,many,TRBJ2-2,CASGLPPSGGLVTGELFF,TGTGCTAGTGGTTTGCCGCCCTCGGGGGGGCTAGTCACCGGGGAGCTGTTTTTT
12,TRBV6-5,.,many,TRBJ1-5,CASSFLGQPQHF,TGTGCCAGCAGTTTCCTTGGGCAGCCCCAGCATTTT
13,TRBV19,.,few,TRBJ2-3,CASGSGVPDTQYF,TGTGCCAGTGGCTCAGGGGTTCCAGATACGCAGTATTTT
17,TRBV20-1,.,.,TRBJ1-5,CSASGPLLYTSNQPQHF,TGCAGTGCTAGTGGCCCTCTACTTTATACTAGCAATCAGCCCCAGCATTTT
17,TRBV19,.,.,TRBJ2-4,CASRDKGWNLAKNIQYF,TGTGCCAGCCGAGATAAGGGTTGGAATCTGGCCAAAAACATTCAGTACTTC
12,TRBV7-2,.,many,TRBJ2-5,CASSNRWETQYF,TGTGCCAGCAGCAACCGATGGGAGACCCAGTACTTC
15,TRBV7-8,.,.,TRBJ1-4,CAGSLEAPDNEKLFF,TGTGCCGGCAGCTTAGAGGCACCGGATAATGAAAAACTGTTTTTT
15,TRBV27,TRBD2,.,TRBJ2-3,CASSFRTSGTDTQYF,TGTGCCAGCAGTTTTCGGACTAGCGGCACAGATACGCAGTATTTT
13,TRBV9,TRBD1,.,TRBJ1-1,CASSSPRTGSVFF,TGTGCCAGCAGCTCCCCTCGGACAGGGTCGGTTTTCTTT
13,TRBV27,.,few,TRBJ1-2,CASRPSGLYGYTF,TGTGCCAGCAGACCTTCAGGTCTCTATGGCTACACCTTC
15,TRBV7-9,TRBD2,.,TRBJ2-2,CASSQRGRLVGELFF,TGTGCCAGCAGCCAGCGGGGAAGATTGGTCGGGGAGCTGTTTTTT
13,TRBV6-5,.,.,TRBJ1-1,CASSYAKVTEAFF,TGTGCCAGCAGTTACGCGAAAGTGACTGAAGCTTTCTTT
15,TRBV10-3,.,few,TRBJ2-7,CAISRSSQGTYEQYF,TGTGCCATCAGTCGGAGTAGCCAGGGGACCTACGAGCAGTACTTC
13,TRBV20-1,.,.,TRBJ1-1,CSARDSGNTEAFF,TGCAGTGCTAGAGATTCAGGGAACACTGAAGCTTTCTTT
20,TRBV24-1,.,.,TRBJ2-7,CATSARKNWGRGRSICEQYF,TGTGCCACCAGTGCTCGGAAAAATTGGGGCCGAGGGAGGTCTATATGCGAGCAGTACTTC
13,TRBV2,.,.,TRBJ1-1,CARLQGENTEAFF,TGTGCCAGGCTACAGGGTGAGAACACTGAAGCTTTCTTT
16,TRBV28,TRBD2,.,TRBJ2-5,CASTFTSGGPQETQYF,TGTGCCAGCACTTTCACTAGCGGGGGACCTCAAGAGACCCAGTACTTC
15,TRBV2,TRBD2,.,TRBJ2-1,CASTPGLASYNEQFF,TGTGCCAGCACGCCGGGACTAGCCTCCTACAATGAGCAGTTCTTC
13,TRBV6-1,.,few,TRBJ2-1,CASSFDRDNEQFF,TGTGCCAGCAGTTTTGACAGAGACAATGAGCAGTTCTTC
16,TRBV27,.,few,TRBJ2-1,CASSLSGGKGYNEQFF,TGTGCCAGCAGTTTATCGGGGGGAAAGGGCTACAATGAGCAGTTCTTC
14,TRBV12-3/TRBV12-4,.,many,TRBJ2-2,CASSLYRDTGELFF,TGTGCCAGCAGTTTATACAGGGACACCGGGGAGCTGTTTTTT
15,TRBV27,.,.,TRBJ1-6,CASNSDGSYNSPLHF,TGTGCCAGCAACTCCGACGGGTCCTATAATTCACCCCTCCACTTT
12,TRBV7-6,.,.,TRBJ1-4,CASSLNRDKLFF,TGTGCCAGCAGCTTAAATCGGGATAAACTGTTTTTT
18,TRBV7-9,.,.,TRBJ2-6,CASSDPNGGHSGANVLTF,TGTGCCAGCAGCGATCCGAACGGGGGGCACTCTGGGGCCAACGTCCTGACTTTC
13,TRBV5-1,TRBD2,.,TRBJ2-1,CASAGGSYNEQFF,TGCGCCAGTGCGGGGGGGTCTTACAATGAGCAGTTCTTC
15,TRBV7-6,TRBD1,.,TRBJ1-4,CASSSRQGEVEKLFF,TGTGCCAGCAGTTCTCGACAGGGCGAGGTTGAAAAACTGTTTTTT
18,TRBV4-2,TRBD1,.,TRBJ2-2,CASSHAGTGGKNTGELFF,TGTGCCAGCAGCCACGCCGGGACAGGGGGAAAAAACACCGGGGAGCTGTTTTTT
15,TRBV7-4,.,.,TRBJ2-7,CASSLGNSKYYEQYF,TGTGCCAGCAGTCTAGGAAACTCGAAGTACTACGAGCAGTACTTC
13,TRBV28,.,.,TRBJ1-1,CASTEGVNTEAFF,TGTGCCAGCACGGAAGGGGTGAACACTGAAGCTTTCTTT
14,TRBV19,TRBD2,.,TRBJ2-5,CASSISGVQETQYF,TGTGCCAGTAGTATAAGCGGGGTCCAAGAGACCCAGTACTTC
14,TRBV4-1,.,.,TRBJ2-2,CASSQERTGGELFF,TGCGCCAGCAGCCAAGAAAGGACGGGCGGGGAGCTGTTTTTT
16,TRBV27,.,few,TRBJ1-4,CASSRSRTRENEKLFF,TGTGCCAGCAGCCGTAGTCGGACACGGGAAAATGAAAAACTGTTTTTT
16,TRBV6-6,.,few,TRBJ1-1,CASSYSMEILNTEAFF,TGTGCCAGCAGTTACTCGATGGAGATATTGAACACTGAAGCTTTCTTT
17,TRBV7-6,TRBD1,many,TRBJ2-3,CASSLLLAQGATDTQYF,TGTGCCAGCAGCTTACTCCTGGCTCAGGGGGCAACAGATACGCAGTATTTT
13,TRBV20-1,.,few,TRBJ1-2,CSARGAGDYGYTF,TGCAGTGCACGGGGGGCGGGAGACTATGGCTACACCTTC
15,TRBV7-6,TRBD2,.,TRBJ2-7,CASSYTSGGTYEQYF,TGTGCCAGCAGCTATACTAGCGGGGGGACTTACGAGCAGTACTTC
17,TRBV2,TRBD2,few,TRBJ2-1,CASRPGLAGDSYNEQFF,TGTGCCAGCCGGCCGGGACTAGCGGGGGATTCCTACAATGAGCAGTTCTTC
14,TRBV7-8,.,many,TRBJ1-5,CASVPGVMDQPQHF,TGTGCCAGCGTCCCGGGGGTTATGGATCAGCCCCAGCATTTT
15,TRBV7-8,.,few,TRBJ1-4,CASSLYGTVNEKLFF,TGTGCCAGCAGCTTGTACGGGACGGTTAATGAAAAACTGTTTTTT
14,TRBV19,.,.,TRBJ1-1,CASSIGVGRTEAFF,TGTGCCAGTAGTATAGGGGTGGGGCGTACTGAAGCTTTCTTT
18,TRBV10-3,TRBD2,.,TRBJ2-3,CAISGGGGGLPLTDTQYF,TGTGCCATCAGTGGGGGAGGCGGGGGACTGCCCCTCACAGATACGCAGTATTTT
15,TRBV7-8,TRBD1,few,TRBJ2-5,CASSLYRGPHETQYF,TGTGCCAGCAGCTTATACAGGGGGCCCCACGAGACCCAGTACTTC
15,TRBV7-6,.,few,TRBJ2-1,CASSFSQGPSLEQFF,TGTGCCAGCAGCTTTTCTCAGGGGCCTTCGCTTGAGCAGTTCTTC